The 17 T cell receptor beta chains reported below all come from one sample, sequenced in a study of human T cells and chemical hapten exposure. Specified time point: patch test 2, 6 weeks after DPC sensitization. Noted treatment: therapeutic diphenylcyclopropenone sensitization with weekly scalp DPC. TCRdb ran MiXCR on the RACE reads and lists one entry per CDR3 protein. The sample lists more than 75,000 distinct CDR3 sequences; roughly a tenth were seen once. The sequencing here drew on whole blood, taken in connection with sensitization to the hapten diphenylcyclopropenone (DPC). Receptors originate from a woman in her thirties or forties with alopecia areata. Some clones in this sample may be carry-over from other donors' samples.

J is TRBJ2-3 and V is TRBV27; TRBD2 matches at 7 bases. The CDR3 extends over 12 amino acids. V lost 5 bases, J lost 12 bases, and 8 bases stayed unmatched. The germline V gene encodes CDR1 MNHEY and CDR2 SMNVEV (reference sequence). As DNA, the CDR3 is TGTGCCAGCAGTACCATAGCGGGCATACAGTATTTT. This translates into CASSTIAGIQYF.

This sequence joins TRBV6-1 and TRBJ2-7; D is ambiguous. The germline CDR1 and CDR2 sequences are MNHNS and SASEGT. The CDR3 is made up of 14 amino acids. V lost 7 bases and J lost 4, with 17 bases in between. CDR3 DNA sequence: TGTGCCAGCACCGCCAGCATCCCATTGTACGAGCAGTACTTC. Translating it yields CASTASIPLYEQYF.

A remark on this clonotype: This sequence may be a read error, since a much larger clone differs from it by one base. Without the conserved terminal phenylalanine or tryptophan, this CDR3 likely stems from a read error. The chain uses TRBV29-1 and TRBJ1-2, with 9 positions matching TRBD1. The CDR3 totals 14 residues. Germline V gene lookup returns CDR1 SQVTM and CDR2 ANQGSEA. The J segment lost 4 bases and the V segment lost 6 bases, leaving 9 bases of the junction unmatched. The CDR3 protein is CSVTAGTGIYGYTI. The CDR3 nucleotides are TGCAGCGTGACCGCCGGGACAGGGATCTATGGCTACACCATC.

This clonotype has more than one count but fewer than ten. The V call is TRBV3-1, the J call TRBJ2-1, with TRBD2 matching 13 bases. The CDR3 runs 20 residues. Germline CDR1 and CDR2: LGHDT and YNNKEL (reference sequence). V lost 4 bases, J lost 5 bases, and 17 bases stayed unmatched. CDR3 amino acids: CASSLLPLLLAGGPHNEQFF. DNA of the CDR3: TGTGCCAGCAGCCTCTTGCCATTATTACTAGCGGGAGGGCCTCACAATGAGCAGTTCTTC.

This chain links TRBV21-1 with TRBJ2-5. TRBV21-1 is deemed a pseudogene. The CDR3 totals 15 residues. The CDR3 is CASSKQDLKQETQYF. CDR3 nucleotides: TGTGCCAGCAGCAAACAGGACCTTAAGCAAGAGACCCAGTACTTC.

J is TRBJ2-3 and V is TRBV11-3, with TRBD2 as a possible D gene (5 bases). The CDR3 is 14 residues long. Germline loops: CDR1 SGHNT, CDR2 YENEEA. Trimming shortened V by 1 base and J by 6 bases, and 11 bases separated the two germline ends. CDR3 sequence: CASSLGTRGDTQYF. CDR3 DNA: TGTGCCAGCAGCTTAGGGACTCGAGGGGATACGCAGTATTTT.

The chain is built from TRBV18 and TRBJ2-1, with 7 positions matching TRBD2. With 0 bases clipped from V and 8 bases from J, the junction kept 7 bases outside the gene matches. The CDR3 runs 15 residues. The germline V gene encodes CDR1 KGHSH and CDR2 LQKENI. In DNA form, the CDR3 reads TGTGCCAGCTCACCACCTACGCGGGGGAGGGATGAGCAGTTCTTC. This encodes CASSPPTRGRDEQFF. The full variable domain, with the rest looked up from reference TRBV18 and TRBJ2-1, is NAGVMQNPRHLVRRRGQEARLRCSPMKGHSHVYWYRQLPEEGLKFMVYLQKENIIDESGMPKERFSAEFPKEGPSILRIQQVVRGDSAAYFCASSPPTRGRDEQFFGPGTRLTVL.

This clonotype was seen at least ten times. This sequence joins TRBV6-5 and TRBJ1-2; unclear D gene. Trimming took off 8 bases at V and 8 bases at J, with 15 bases between the two ends. The CDR3 length is 12 residues. From germline, CDR1 is MNHEY and CDR2 SVGAGI. The CDR3 protein is CASFARGPGYTF. The CDR3 DNA is TGTGCCAGCTTTGCCCGAGGTCCCGGCTACACCTTC.

This clonotype was recorded at least ten times. This rearrangement joins TRBV2 to TRBJ1-1; D remains ambiguous. Trimming pared 4 bases from V and 11 bases from J, leaving 14 bases between. CDR1 and CDR2 from the germline V gene are SNHLY and FYNNEI. The length of the CDR3 is 12 residues. The CDR3 here is CASSAGSLRAFF. The CDR3 coding sequence is TGTGCCAGCAGTGCGGGCTCATTGAGGGCTTTCTTT.

This clonotype was picked up a small number of times. The chain links TRBV6-1 to TRBJ2-5; D is ambiguous. The CDR3 runs to 16 residues. Trimming removed 6 bases from V and 1 base from J, with 18 bases in between. Per germline, CDR1 MNHNS and CDR2 SASEGT. The CDR3, as DNA: TGTGCCAGCAGCCGACCCGTCCGGGCCCTCCAAGAGACCCAGTACTTC. Its protein product is CASSRPVRALQETQYF.

There are a few counts of this clonotype. The chain joins TRBV6-6 to TRBJ2-2; no clear D gene. The V end lost 6 bases, the J end lost 0 bases, and 17 bases lay between the germline ends. The germline gives CDR1 MNHNY, CDR2 SVGAGI (reference sequence). This CDR3 has 17 amino acids. The CDR3 here is CASSTHRQEANTGELFF. The CDR3 DNA reads as TGTGCCAGCAGCACCCATCGGCAGGAAGCGAACACCGGGGAGCTGTTTTTT.

Turning to this clonotype: One base away lies a much larger clone, so this may be a sequencing read error. The chain uses TRBV7-2 and TRBJ1-4; 9 nucleotides align to TRBD1. J lost 10 bases, V lost 8 bases, and 11 bases had no gene match. The CDR3 is made up of 14 amino acids. Looked up from germline, CDR1 is SGHTA and CDR2 is FQGNSA. The CDR3 bases are TGTGCCAGCGGGAAGCCGGGACAGGGTGCAAAACTGTTTTTT. It is translated as CASGKPGQGAKLFF.

This clonotype was detected only a few times. The chain has TRBV30 and TRBJ2-1; D unresolved. V lost 5 bases and J 4 bases, leaving 6 bases between the germline ends. Germline V gene sequence: CDR1 GTSNPN, CDR2 SVGIG (reference sequence). The CDR3 sequence is 11 residues long. The CDR3 DNA reads as TGTGCCTGGGGACGTTACAATGAGCAGTTCTTC. Its translation is CAWGRYNEQFF.

In its sample, this clonotype was seen many times. V usage is TRBV3-1 and J usage is TRBJ2-1; D call uncertain. Germline CDR1 is LGHDT and CDR2 is YNNKEL (reference sequence). Trimming cost V 2 bases and J 6 bases, with 2 bases left between them. The CDR3 contains 11 residues. The CDR3 here is CASSQINEQFF. DNA for the CDR3: TGTGCCAGCAGCCAAATCAATGAGCAGTTCTTC.

This clonotype has ten or more counts. This chain links TRBV4-2 with TRBJ2-3; D is uncertain. Germline assignment: CDR1 LGHNA and CDR2 YNFKEQ. With 0 bases removed from V and 3 bases from J, the gap between germline ends came to 19 bases. The CDR3 extends over 18 amino acids. The CDR3 nucleotides are TGTGCCAGCAGCCAAGAAAGCAGGATGCGGATAGGAACAGATACGCAGTATTTT. Translating gives CASSQESRMRIGTDTQYF.

As regards this clonotype: The germline gene is not matched at one end of the junction; a read error may be the cause. The CDR3 DNA sequence: TGCGCCAGCAGCCAAGATCGCATGGCTACCTCCAACAATGAGCAGTTCTTC. Its protein product is CASSQDRMATSNNEQFF. This chain joins TRBV4-3 and TRBJ2-1, with D hard to call. Germline V lookup: CDR1 LGHNA, CDR2 YSLEER. The CDR3 spans 17 residues.

The CDR3 loop reads CASSLVQGNIQYF. The CDR3 nucleotides are TGTGCCAGCAGTTTAGTGCAGGGAAACATTCAGTACTTC. The chain joins TRBV27 to TRBJ2-4, with D maybe TRBD1 (5 bases). The CDR3 has 13 residues. Trimming pared 2 bases from V and 6 bases from J, leaving 8 bases between. Germline-derived CDR1 and CDR2 are MNHEY and SMNVEV (reference sequence).